Here is one T cell receptor beta chain with its context. The entry originates in a study of Graves' ophthalmopathy and Graves' hyperthyroidism. At the level of the study: Stable hyperthyroidism referred to disease that showed no ophthalmopathy within 18 months of follow-up.

There are 15 residues in the CDR3. After removal of 4 bases from V and 7 bases from J, the junction contained 13 bases not matched to a gene. Germline CDR1 reads GTSNPN; CDR2 reads SVGIG (reference sequence). Beta-chain TCR CDR3 regions were amplified from RNA transcripts. Second-round multiplex PCR followed a first-round RT-PCR using HTBI primers. Using its own MiXCR run on the multiplex PCR reads, TCRdb lists one record per CDR3 protein. The data show around 1.1 million distinct CDR3 sequences, less than 45% seen once. Sequencing was performed on peripheral blood or thyroid tissue (not recorded which). The TCR was taken from an adult man with Graves' hyperthyroidism. This chain joins TRBV30 and TRBJ2-5; 9 nucleotides line up with TRBD1. DNA of the CDR3: TGTGCCTGGACGGGACAGGGATACCTCCTGGGGACCCAGTACTTC. As protein: CAWTGQGYLLGTQYF.